This TCR beta chain was obtained from a study of cytomegalovirus exposure and HLA in healthy donors. CDR1 and CDR2 (germline): MNHEY, SMNVEV (reference sequence). The CDR3 totals 15 residues. The V end lost 6 bases, the J end lost 2 bases, and 16 bases lay between the germline ends. Profiled with immunoSEQ multiplex PCR; TCRdb holds only in-frame clones, not every one. The sample lists about 360,000 clones, 86% occurring once. The sample taken for sequencing was PBMCs. This TCR was sampled from a young woman in good health and CMV-seronegative. The V call is TRBV27, the J call TRBJ1-1, with no clear D. CDR3 region: CASSLVVGFNTEAFF. The DNA of the CDR3 is TGTGCCAGCAGCCTCGTAGTCGGGTTTAACACTGAAGCTTTCTTT.